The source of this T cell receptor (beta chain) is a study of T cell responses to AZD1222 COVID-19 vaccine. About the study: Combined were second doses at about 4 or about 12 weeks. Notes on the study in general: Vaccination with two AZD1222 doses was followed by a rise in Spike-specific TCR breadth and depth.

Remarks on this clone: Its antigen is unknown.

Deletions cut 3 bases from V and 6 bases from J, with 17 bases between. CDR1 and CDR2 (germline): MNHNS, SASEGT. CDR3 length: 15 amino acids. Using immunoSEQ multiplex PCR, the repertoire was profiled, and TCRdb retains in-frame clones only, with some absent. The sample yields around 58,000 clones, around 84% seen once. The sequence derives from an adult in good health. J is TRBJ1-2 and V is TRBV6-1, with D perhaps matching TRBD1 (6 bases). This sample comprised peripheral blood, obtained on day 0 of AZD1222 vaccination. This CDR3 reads CASSDRDDTGNGYTF. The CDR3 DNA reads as TGTGCCAGCAGTGATAGAGATGATACAGGGAATGGCTACACCTTC.